The clone carrying this T cell receptor (beta chain) was observed a few times. TCRdb ran MiXCR on the 5' RACE reads and lists one entry per CDR3 protein. The table lists about 330,000 distinct CDR3 sequences, roughly an eighth of them singletons. The data were taken from a study of identical twins. The V end lost 1 base, the J end lost 2 bases, and 9 bases lay between the germline ends. The CDR3 runs to 14 residues. From germline, CDR1 is LNHNV and CDR2 YYDKDF (reference sequence). These data were also reused for a study on yellow fever vaccine responses in identical twins.

This rearrangement joins TRBV15 to TRBJ2-7; D is unresolved. The TCR sequence derives from a woman in her late teens or twenties in good health. The source material was CD8+ T cells sorted from blood. Written as DNA, the CDR3 is TGTGCCACCAGCAGAGTTGCCTCCCCCTACGAGCAGTACTTC. Protein product: CATSRVASPYEQYF.